This TCR beta chain appears in the sequencing data of a study of T cells in Graves' hyperthyroidism and ophthalmopathy. Stable Graves' hyperthyroidism denoted no ophthalmopathy progression over 18 months. Authors of the study amplified TCR beta CDR3 regions from RNA transcripts. TCR CDR3 regions were first amplified by RT-PCR with HTBI primers. One entry per CDR3 protein, called by TCRdb with MiXCR from the multiplex PCR reads. Of over 700,000 distinct CDR3 sequences listed, roughly a third are singletons. This clonotype occurred many times. The TCR sequence derives from a woman aged 40 to 50 with Graves' hyperthyroidism. The sequenced material came from blood.

CDR3 protein: CSVARGGGEKLFF. The CDR3, as DNA: TGCAGCGTTGCGCGGGGCGGAGGTGAAAAACTGTTTTTT. J is TRBJ1-4 and V is TRBV29-1; maybe TRBD1 (5 bases). Trimming left V 4 bases short and J 7 bases short, with 13 bases between. The CDR3 runs 13 residues. Per the germline V gene, CDR1 is SQVTM and CDR2 is ANQGSEA.